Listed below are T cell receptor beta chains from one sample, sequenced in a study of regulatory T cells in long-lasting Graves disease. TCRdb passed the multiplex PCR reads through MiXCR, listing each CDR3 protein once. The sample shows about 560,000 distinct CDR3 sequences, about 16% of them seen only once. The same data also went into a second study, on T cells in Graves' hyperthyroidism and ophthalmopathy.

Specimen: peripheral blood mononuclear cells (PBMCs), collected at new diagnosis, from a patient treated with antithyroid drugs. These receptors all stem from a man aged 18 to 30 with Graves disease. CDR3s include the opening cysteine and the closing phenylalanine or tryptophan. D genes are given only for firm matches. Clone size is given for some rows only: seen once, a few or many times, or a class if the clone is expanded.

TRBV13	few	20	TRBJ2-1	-	CASSILAGQGVASGGDEQFF	TGTGCCAGCAGCATACTTGCGGGACAGGGGGTAGCTAGCGGGGGCGATGAGCAGTTCTTC
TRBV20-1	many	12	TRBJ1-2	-	CSATDSAEGYTF	TGCAGTGCTACCGACAGCGCGGAGGGCTACACCTTC
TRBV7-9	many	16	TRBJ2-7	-	CASSLARPRVEDEQYF	TGTGCCAGCAGCTTAGCGCGGCCCAGGGTCGAAGACGAGCAGTACTTC
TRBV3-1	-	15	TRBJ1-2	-	CASSLRAVGDYGYTF	TGTGCCAGCAGCCTCCGGGCGGTGGGGGACTATGGCTACACCTTC
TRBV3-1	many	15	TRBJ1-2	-	CASCSLARPNYGYTF	TGTGCCAGCTGTTCATTAGCTCGCCCAAACTATGGCTACACCTTC
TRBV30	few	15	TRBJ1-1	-	CAWSPREGRNTEAFF	TGTGCCTGGAGTCCGCGGGAGGGTCGAAACACTGAAGCTTTCTTT
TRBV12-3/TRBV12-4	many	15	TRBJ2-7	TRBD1	CASSHRGTVAYEQYF	TGTGCCAGCAGCCACAGGGGGACGGTGGCCTACGAGCAGTACTTC
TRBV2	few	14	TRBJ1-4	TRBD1	CASVRLDRGEKLFF	TGTGCCAGCGTCAGGCTCGACAGGGGTGAAAAACTGTTTTTT
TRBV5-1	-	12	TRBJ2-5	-	CASRQIQETQYF	TGCGCCAGCAGACAGATACAAGAGACCCAGTACTTC
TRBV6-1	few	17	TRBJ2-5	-	CASSERALASWGKTQYF	TGTGCCAGCAGTGAACGGGCCCTTGCCTCTTGGGGGAAGACCCAGTACTTC
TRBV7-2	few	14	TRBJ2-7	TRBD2	CASSHGLAPYEQYF	TGTGCCAGCAGCCACGGACTAGCGCCCTACGAGCAGTACTTC
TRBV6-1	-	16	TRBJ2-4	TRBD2	CASRPASGLAKNIQYF	TGTGCCAGCAGGCCCGCTAGCGGATTAGCCAAAAACATTCAGTACTTC
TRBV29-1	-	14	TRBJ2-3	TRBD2	CSVPLAGPTDTQYF	TGCAGCGTTCCCTTAGCGGGGCCCACAGATACGCAGTATTTT
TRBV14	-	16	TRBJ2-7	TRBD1	CASSIGTGGASYEQYF	TGTGCCAGCAGCATCGGGACAGGGGGCGCGTCCTACGAGCAGTACTTC
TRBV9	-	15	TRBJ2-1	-	CASSVGGSHYNEQFF	TGTGCCAGCAGCGTAGGGGGTAGCCACTACAATGAGCAGTTCTTC
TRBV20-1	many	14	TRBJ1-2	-	CSAKGTASNYGYTF	TGCAGTGCTAAAGGGACGGCTTCTAACTATGGCTACACCTTC
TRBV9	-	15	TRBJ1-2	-	CASSVEPGKGYGYTF	TGTGCCAGCAGCGTAGAACCCGGGAAAGGGTATGGCTACACCTTC
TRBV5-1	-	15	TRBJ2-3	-	CASSLPERSTDTQYF	TGTGCCAGCAGCTTGCCTGAGCGGTCCACAGATACGCAGTATTTT
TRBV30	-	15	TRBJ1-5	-	CAWSVRRLWNQPQHF	TGTGCCTGGAGTGTACGGAGGCTCTGGAATCAGCCCCAGCATTTT
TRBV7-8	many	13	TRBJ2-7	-	CASSLAQSYEQYF	TGTGCCAGCAGCTTAGCCCAGTCCTACGAGCAGTACTTC
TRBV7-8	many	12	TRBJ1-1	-	CASSPSRERAFF	TGTGCCAGCAGCCCCTCTCGTGAGAGAGCTTTCTTT
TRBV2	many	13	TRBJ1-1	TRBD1	CASSNRGNTEAFF	TGTGCCAGCAGTAACAGGGGAAACACTGAAGCTTTCTTT
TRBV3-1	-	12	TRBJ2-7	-	CASSHFMNEQYF	TGTGCCAGCAGCCATTTCATGAACGAGCAGTACTTC
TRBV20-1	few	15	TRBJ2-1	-	CSARSPGLLYNEQFF	TGCAGTGCTAGAAGCCCTGGGCTGCTTTACAATGAGCAGTTCTTC
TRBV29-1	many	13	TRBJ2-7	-	CSVGSYGSYEQYF	TGCAGCGTTGGATCCTACGGGTCCTACGAGCAGTACTTC
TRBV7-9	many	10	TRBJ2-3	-	CASSSHTQYF	TGTGCCAGCAGCTCACATACGCAGTATTTT
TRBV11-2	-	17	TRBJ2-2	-	CASSFPKGGVGTGELFF	TGTGCCAGCAGCTTTCCAAAGGGGGGGGTTGGAACCGGGGAGCTGTTTTTT
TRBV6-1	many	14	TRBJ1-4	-	CASRQGVLGEKLFF	TGTGCCAGCAGGCAAGGGGTGTTGGGTGAAAAACTGTTTTTT